This entry is about one T cell receptor beta chain. Using immunoSEQ multiplex PCR, the repertoire was profiled, and TCRdb retains in-frame clones only, with some absent. This sample carries 200,000 to 250,000 clones, around 85% of them seen once, and the ten largest clones take less than 4%. This record belongs to a study of blood T cell repertoires in COVID-19. V lost 5 bases and J lost 5, with 15 bases in between. From germline, CDR1 is MNHEY and CDR2 SVGAGI. CDR3 length: 14 residues. The rearrangement links TRBV6-5 to TRBJ1-1, with D hard to call. The sequence came from a woman aged 25 to 39 who had recovered from COVID-19. The sample consisted of peripheral blood. The CDR3 sequence: CASSSGVSGTEAFF. In nucleotides, the CDR3 is TGTGCCAGCAGTAGCGGGGTCTCGGGGACTGAAGCTTTCTTT.